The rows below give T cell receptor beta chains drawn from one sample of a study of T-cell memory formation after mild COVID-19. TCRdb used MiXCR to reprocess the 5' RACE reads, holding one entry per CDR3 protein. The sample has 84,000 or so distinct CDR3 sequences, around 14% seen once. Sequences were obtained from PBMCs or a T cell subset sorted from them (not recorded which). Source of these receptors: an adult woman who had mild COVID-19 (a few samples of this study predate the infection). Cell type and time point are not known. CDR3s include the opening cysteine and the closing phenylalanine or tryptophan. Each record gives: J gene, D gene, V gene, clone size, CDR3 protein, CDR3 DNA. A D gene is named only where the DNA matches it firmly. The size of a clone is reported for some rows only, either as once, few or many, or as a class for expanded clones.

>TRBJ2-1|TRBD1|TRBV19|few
CASSLYSGDRGWNEQFF
TGTGCCAGTAGTCTCTATAGTGGGGACAGGGGTTGGAATGAGCAGTTCTTC
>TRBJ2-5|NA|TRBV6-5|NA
CASSYDRKYQETQYF
TGTGCCAGCAGTTACGACAGAAAGTACCAAGAGACCCAGTACTTC
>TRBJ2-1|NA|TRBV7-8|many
CASSLIASSYNEQFF
TGTGCCAGCAGCCTCATAGCGAGCTCCTACAATGAGCAGTTCTTC
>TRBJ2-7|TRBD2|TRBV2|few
CASISGGASTYEQYF
TGTGCCAGCATCTCGGGGGGGGCTTCCACCTACGAGCAGTACTTC
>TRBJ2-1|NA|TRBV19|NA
CASSRLWNEQFF
TGTGCCAGTAGTAGGCTCTGGAATGAGCAGTTCTTC
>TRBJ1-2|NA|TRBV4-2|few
CASSQEQGGDYGYTF
TGTGCCAGCAGCCAAGAACAGGGAGGTGACTATGGCTACACCTTC
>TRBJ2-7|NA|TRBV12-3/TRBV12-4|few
CASSFVVSRYEQYF
TGTGCCAGCAGTTTTGTTGTCTCCAGATACGAGCAGTACTTC
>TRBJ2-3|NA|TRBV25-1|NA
CASSEWTRGDTQYF
TGTGCCAGCAGTGAATGGACCCGAGGAGATACGCAGTATTTT
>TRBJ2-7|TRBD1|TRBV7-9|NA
CASSPGQNSYEQYF
TGTGCCAGCAGCCCGGGACAGAACTCCTACGAGCAGTACTTC
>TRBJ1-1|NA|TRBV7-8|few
CASSWGGVREAFF
TGTGCCAGCAGCTGGGGGGGGGTACGCGAAGCTTTCTTT
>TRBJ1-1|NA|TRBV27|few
CASSFTGGSLIMNTEAFF
TGTGCCAGCAGTTTCACCGGGGGGAGCCTTATTATGAACACTGAAGCTTTCTTT
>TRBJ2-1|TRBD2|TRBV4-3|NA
CASSQGGSGAYNEQFF
TGCGCCAGCAGCCAAGGTGGTAGCGGGGCCTACAATGAGCAGTTCTTC
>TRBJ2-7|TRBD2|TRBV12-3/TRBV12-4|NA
CASSSASGRVSYEQYF
TGTGCCAGCAGTTCGGCTAGCGGGAGGGTCTCCTACGAGCAGTACTTC
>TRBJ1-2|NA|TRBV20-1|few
CSARDDLINYGYTF
TGCAGTGCTAGAGACGATCTCATTAACTATGGCTACACCTTC
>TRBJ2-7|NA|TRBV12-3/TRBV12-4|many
CASSPTVSYEQYF
TGTGCCAGCAGTCCGACCGTATCCTACGAGCAGTACTTC
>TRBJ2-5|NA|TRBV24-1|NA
CATSDTTGFPETQYF
TGTGCCACCAGTGATACAACAGGGTTCCCAGAGACCCAGTACTTC
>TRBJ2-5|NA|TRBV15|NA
CATSTHPGRTRPGTQYF
TGTGCCACCAGCACCCACCCGGGACGGACAAGGCCTGGGACCCAGTACTTC
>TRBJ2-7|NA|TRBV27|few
CASSLSPSSYEQYF
TGTGCCAGCAGTTTATCACCCAGCTCCTACGAGCAGTACTTC
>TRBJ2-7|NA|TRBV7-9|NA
CASSSYTPGLIGYEQYF
TGTGCCAGCAGCTCGTACACCCCGGGCCTCATTGGCTACGAGCAGTACTTC
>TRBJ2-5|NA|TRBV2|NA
CASSDIERRETQYF
TGTGCCAGCAGTGATATCGAGCGACGAGAGACCCAGTACTTC
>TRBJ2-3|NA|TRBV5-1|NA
CASSLSFLVGASTDTQYF
TGCGCCAGCAGCTTGAGTTTTTTGGTCGGAGCTAGCACAGATACGCAGTATTTT
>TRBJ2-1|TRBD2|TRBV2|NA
CASSEPLGASGAYNEQFF
TGTGCCAGCAGTGAACCCCTTGGGGCTAGCGGGGCCTACAATGAGCAGTTCTTC
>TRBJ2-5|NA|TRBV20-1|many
CSARDRTPLETQYF
TGCAGTGCTAGAGATCGGACACCATTAGAGACCCAGTACTTC
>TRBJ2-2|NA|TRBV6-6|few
CASSHLYGELFF
TGTGCCAGCAGCCACTTATACGGGGAGCTGTTTTTT
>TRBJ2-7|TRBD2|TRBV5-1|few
CASKGLAGGKPYEQYF
TGCGCCAGCAAGGGACTAGCGGGGGGGAAGCCCTACGAGCAGTACTTC
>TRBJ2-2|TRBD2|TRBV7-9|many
CASSPMTSGRANTGELFF
TGTGCCAGCAGCCCAATGACTAGCGGGAGGGCCAACACCGGGGAGCTGTTTTTT
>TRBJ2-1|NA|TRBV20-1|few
CSGPGPINEQFF
TGCAGTGGACCGGGACCGATCAATGAGCAGTTCTTC
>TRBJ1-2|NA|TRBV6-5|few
CASSYSSLVGARGYTF
TGTGCCAGCAGTTACTCGAGCTTGGTGGGGGCGCGTGGCTACACCTTC
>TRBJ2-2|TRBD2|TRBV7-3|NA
CASSLSSGSHGSGELFF
TGTGCCAGCAGCTTATCTAGCGGGAGTCACGGGAGCGGGGAGCTGTTTTTT